These 20 T cell receptor beta chains originate from one sample sequenced in a study of blood T cell repertoires in COVID-19. Assay: immunoSEQ multiplex PCR; the TCRdb copy retains only in-frame clones and omits some. The table records roughly 230,000 clones, 84% of them present only once. The sequenced sample was peripheral blood. The receptor set was obtained from a man in his fifties with active or convalescent COVID-19.

This rearrangement joins TRBV28 to TRBJ1-4; D unresolved. Deletions cut 2 bases from V and 4 bases from J, with 8 bases between. CDR1 and CDR2 (germline): MDHEN, SYDVKM. CDR3 size: 14 residues. Here the CDR3 DNA reads TGTGCCAGCAGTTTACCCAGACTTAATGAAAAACTGTTTTTT. Its protein is CASSLPRLNEKLFF.

The chain combines TRBV5-1 with TRBJ2-5; D is perhaps TRBD2 (6 bases). Germline values: CDR1 SGHRS, CDR2 YFSETQ. V gave up 0 bases and J gave up 2 bases, with 17 bases separating them. This CDR3 has 17 amino acids. CDR3 loop: CASSLVSPGVGQETQYF. The CDR3 nucleotides read TGCGCCAGCAGCTTGGTGTCTCCGGGGGTAGGACAAGAGACCCAGTACTTC. Full variable domain (remainder filled in from reference TRBV5-1 and TRBJ2-5): KAGVTQTPRYLIKTRGQQVTLSCSPISGHRSVSWYQQTPGQGLQFLFEYFSETQRNKGNFPGRFSGRQFSNSRSEMNVSTLELGDSALYLCASSLVSPGVGQETQYFGPGTRLLVL.

Only one count was recorded for this clone. The genes are TRBV9 and TRBJ2-2, with a tentative D call TRBD1 (7 bases). Germline V gives CDR1 SGDLS, CDR2 YYNGEE. The length of the CDR3 is 17 residues. Trimming removed 4 bases at V and 6 bases at J, with 22 bases between. The CDR3 reads CASSLRRQGGDAGELFF. DNA of the CDR3: TGTGCCAGCAGCCTCAGGAGACAGGGAGGCGACGCCGGGGAGCTGTTTTTT.

In this sample, this clone turned up once. The V gene is TRBV29-1, the J gene TRBJ2-3; 8 bases align to TRBD2. The germline gives CDR1 SQVTM, CDR2 ANQGSEA. The J segment lost 5 bases and the V segment lost 4 bases, leaving 2 bases of the junction unmatched. CDR3 size: 12 residues. The CDR3: CSVGRGGDTQYF. The CDR3 nucleotides read TGCAGCGTTGGACGGGGGGGAGATACGCAGTATTTT.

CDR3 sequence (DNA): TGTGCCAGCAGTACTCTAGCGGGGCGTACAGATACGCAGTATTTT. Translation gives CASSTLAGRTDTQYF. The chain couples TRBV6-5 to TRBJ2-3; 9 nucleotides match TRBD2. The ends lost 5 bases at V and 3 bases at J; junction bases unmatched: 6. The CDR3 runs 15 residues. Germline V gene sequence: CDR1 MNHEY, CDR2 SVGAGI.

As regards this clone: The same CDR3 arises from other DNA sequences in this sample as well. V is TRBV12-3 or TRBV12-4 and J is TRBJ2-7; 7 positions agree with TRBD1. The CDR3 contains 12 residues. The V segment lost 3 bases and the J segment 4 bases; nucleotides outside the gene matches: 0. CDR3 in amino acids: CASSFRGYEQYF. CDR3 in DNA: TGTGCCAGCAGTTTCAGGGGGTACGAGCAGTACTTC.

The V call is TRBV18, the J call TRBJ2-3, with D perhaps TRBD2 (5 bases). CDR1 and CDR2 (germline): KGHSH, LQKENI. This CDR3 is built from 15 residues. The V end lost 2 bases, the J end lost 1 base, and 10 bases lay between the germline ends. CDR3 coding DNA: TGTGCCAGCTCACCATCCCCCGGGGGCACAGATACGCAGTATTTT. Translation gives CASSPSPGGTDTQYF. The full variable domain, in which reference TRBV18 and TRBJ2-3 provide the parts outside the CDR3, is NAGVMQNPRHLVRRRGQEARLRCSPMKGHSHVYWYRQLPEEGLKFMVYLQKENIIDESGMPKERFSAEFPKEGPSILRIQQVVRGDSAAYFCASSPSPGGTDTQYFGPGTRLTVL.

The CDR3 is CASSVGTSGAYNEQFF. CDR3 sequence (DNA): TGTGCCAGCAGCGTAGGGACTAGCGGGGCCTACAATGAGCAGTTCTTC. J is TRBJ2-1 and V is TRBV9, with 12 nucleotides matching TRBD2. The V gene end was trimmed by 0 bases and the J gene end by 2 bases; junction bases not matched to a gene: 0. Germline V gives CDR1 SGDLS, CDR2 YYNGEE. The CDR3 runs 16 residues. The full variable domain, with the rest looked up from reference TRBV9 and TRBJ2-1, is DSGVTQTPKHLITATGQRVTLRCSPRSGDLSVYWYQQSLDQGLQFLIQYYNGEERAKGNILERFSAQQFPDLHSELNLSSLELGDSALYFCASSVGTSGAYNEQFFGPGTRLTVL.

The chain uses TRBV9 and TRBJ1-4; D gene uncertain. Trimming took 0 bases from V and 4 from J, leaving 13 bases between them. This CDR3 is 16 amino acids long. CDR1 is SGDLS and CDR2 is YYNGEE in the germline V gene. DNA of the CDR3: TGTGCCAGCAGCGTAGGCCTGGTCAGTCTTAATGAAAAACTGTTTTTT. Encoded protein: CASSVGLVSLNEKLFF. The full variable domain, with the rest looked up from reference TRBV9 and TRBJ1-4, is DSGVTQTPKHLITATGQRVTLRCSPRSGDLSVYWYQQSLDQGLQFLIQYYNGEERAKGNILERFSAQQFPDLHSELNLSSLELGDSALYFCASSVGLVSLNEKLFFGSGTQLSVL.

The rearrangement uses TRBV11-2 and TRBJ2-7, with 7 bases aligning to TRBD2. Germline loops: CDR1 SGHAT, CDR2 FQNNGV. V was pared by 5 bases and J by 6 bases, with 4 bases of the junction left unmatched. The CDR3 sequence is 12 residues long. CDR3 sequence: CASSPGGGEQYF. The CDR3 nucleotides read TGTGCCAGCAGCCCAGGCGGGGGCGAGCAGTACTTC.

This clone was seen only a few times. The CDR3 DNA sequence: TGTGCCAGCAGCTTGGTGGGAGGGAAGGGCACTGAAGCTTTCTTT. This codes for CASSLVGGKGTEAFF. The J gene is TRBJ1-1, the V gene TRBV11-1; D is uncertain. Trimming took 3 bases from V and 4 from J, leaving 15 bases between them. The germline V gene has CDR1 SGHAT and CDR2 FQDESV (reference sequence). The length of the CDR3 is 15 residues.

This clone has just a few counts. The V call is TRBV7-9, the J call TRBJ1-6; 9 bases are a match to TRBD1. Per the germline V gene, CDR1 is SEHNR and CDR2 is FQNEAQ (reference sequence). V lost 5 bases to trimming and J lost 6 bases; unmatched junction nucleotides: 11. CDR3 size: 17 residues. The CDR3 reads CASSRQTGGEGNSPLHF. The CDR3, as DNA: TGTGCCAGCAGCAGGCAAACAGGGGGCGAGGGTAATTCACCCCTCCACTTT.

The chain has TRBV15 and TRBJ1-2, with 9 positions matching TRBD1. The CDR3 is 13 amino acids. V trimming: 3 bases; J trimming: 8 bases; junction bases outside the gene matches: 4. Germline loops: CDR1 LNHNV, CDR2 YYDKDF (reference sequence). CDR3 region: CATSRDRGLGYTF. The CDR3 DNA sequence: TGTGCCACCAGCAGGGACAGGGGTTTAGGCTACACCTTC.

The CDR3 coding sequence is TGTGCCAGCAGTGTTAGACAGGGGAGGCATCAGCCCCAGCATTTT. Encoded protein: CASSVRQGRHQPQHF. The chain combines TRBV2 with TRBJ1-5; 8 nucleotides match TRBD1. Trimming removed 4 bases from V and 5 bases from J; junction bases left unmatched: 7. Per germline, CDR1 SNHLY and CDR2 FYNNEI. CDR3 length: 15 residues.

DNA for the CDR3: TGTGCCAGCAGCGATCTTACAGGGGGCGGGCAGCCCCAGCATTTT. Amino acids: CASSDLTGGGQPQHF. The rearrangement uses TRBV6-5 and TRBJ1-5; 9 nucleotides agree with TRBD1. This CDR3 spans 15 amino acids. J lost 7 bases, V lost 6 bases, and 10 bases had no gene match. The germline V gene has CDR1 MNHEY and CDR2 SVGAGI.

This clone was seen a few times. CDR3 DNA sequence: TGTGCCAGCTCACAATCTCGTGGACAGGGAATGAACACTGAAGCTTTCTTT. Translation: CASSQSRGQGMNTEAFF. The chain couples TRBV18 to TRBJ1-1; 8 bases agree with TRBD1. The CDR3 length is 17 residues. Looked up from germline, CDR1 is KGHSH and CDR2 is LQKENI. The J segment lost 0 bases and the V segment lost 4 bases, leaving 10 bases of the junction unmatched.

The chain links TRBV30 to TRBJ1-6, with D perhaps matching TRBD1 (6 bases). The V end lost 1 base, the J end lost 9 bases, and 10 bases lay between the germline ends. The CDR3 is 13 residues long. Per the germline V gene, CDR1 is GTSNPN and CDR2 is SVGIG (reference sequence). The CDR3 nucleotides are TGTGCCTGGAGTGCAGGGGTAGTTTCACCCCTCCACTTT. Residues: CAWSAGVVSPLHF.

The chain uses TRBV19 and TRBJ2-7, with 10 positions matching TRBD1. Germline loops: CDR1 LNHDA, CDR2 SQIVND (reference sequence). The junction had 8 bases not matched to a gene; V was cut back by 3 bases and J by 3 bases. This CDR3 region has 16 residues. The CDR3 DNA is TGTGCCAGTAGTATTCAACTGGGACAGGGGAACTACGAGCAGTACTTC. Encoded protein: CASSIQLGQGNYEQYF. Variable domain in full (rest from reference TRBV19 and TRBJ2-7): DGGITQSPKYLFRKEGQNVTLSCEQNLNHDAMYWYRQDPGQGLRLIYYSQIVNDFQKGDIAEGYSVSREKKESFPLTVTSAQKNPTAFYLCASSIQLGQGNYEQYFGPGTRLTVT.

This chain uses TRBV19 with TRBJ1-1; D perhaps matches TRBD1 (6 bases). Germline CDR1 reads LNHDA; CDR2 reads SQIVND (reference sequence). Trimming left V 5 bases short and J 0 bases short, with 25 bases between. The CDR3 consists of 19 residues. This CDR3 reads CASSPRPGGVTGLNTEAFF. The CDR3 DNA follows: TGTGCCAGTAGTCCTCGGCCGGGGGGGGTAACAGGGCTGAACACTGAAGCTTTCTTT.

The chain links TRBV5-1 to TRBJ1-1; TRBD1 is a possible D gene (6 bases). CDR3 length: 14 residues. The V gene lost 4 bases and the J gene lost 6 bases, with 16 bases spanning the gap. Germline V CDR1 and CDR2: SGHRS, YFSETQ. The CDR3 coding sequence is TGCGCCAGCAGCAGAAACAGGGAAAACCCTGAAGCTTTCTTT. This gives the protein CASSRNRENPEAFF.